This T cell receptor (beta chain) was captured in a study of cytomegalovirus exposure and HLA in healthy donors. On the study more broadly: Earlier sequencing of some 180 million T cells yielded fewer than 140 million unique TCR beta sequences. Study results and caveats: In vitro data verified a few CMV-associated chains as specific for CMV antigens. The productive fraction for most TCR beta V segments was about 87% or about 30% in an earlier analysis.

13 Jbeta primers and 60 Vbeta primers were used for the PCR. Clones were read by immunoSEQ multiplex PCR, and TCRdb kept only the in-frame ones, dropping some. The data show around 160,000 clones, around 77% seen once. This clone was found once. Its specificity is not known. The CDR3 totals 18 residues. The germline V gene encodes CDR1 MNHEY and CDR2 SMNVEV (reference sequence). J lost 4 bases, V lost 8 bases, and 13 bases had no gene match. This cohort consisted of healthy bone marrow donors. Sequenced sample: PBMCs. This chain connects TRBV27 to TRBJ2-2, with 13 bases matching TRBD2. The TCR comes from a woman aged 40 to 50 in good health and CMV-seropositive. CDR3 residues: CASGRTSGGAGATGELFF. In nucleotides, the CDR3 is TGTGCCAGCGGACGGACTAGCGGGGGTGCCGGGGCCACCGGGGAGCTGTTTTTT.